This T cell receptor beta chain appears in the sequencing data of a study of cytomegalovirus exposure and HLA in healthy donors. Findings of the study overall: TCR beta sequences reportedly predicted most subjects' HLA-A and HLA-B alleles accurately. The authors enumerated some 160 TCR beta chains as linked to cytomegalovirus.

With regard to this clone: Its target is not known.

The PCR used 60 Vbeta and 13 Jbeta primers. Repertoires were generated with immunoSEQ multiplex PCR, while TCRdb's copy carries only in-frame clones and drops some. Among some 150,000 clones listed, less than 80% were seen once. Sequenced: PBMCs. This TCR came from a man in his forties in good health and CMV-seronegative.

Written as DNA, the CDR3 is TGTGCCAGCAGCTTATCCCCAGACAGCCTCTATGGCTACACCTTC. Translation gives CASSLSPDSLYGYTF. This chain joins TRBV11-2 and TRBJ1-2, with a tentative D call TRBD1 (5 bases). There are 15 residues in the CDR3. V dropped 2 bases and J dropped 4 bases, with 14 bases sitting between them. The germline V gene has CDR1 SGHAT and CDR2 FQNNGV.